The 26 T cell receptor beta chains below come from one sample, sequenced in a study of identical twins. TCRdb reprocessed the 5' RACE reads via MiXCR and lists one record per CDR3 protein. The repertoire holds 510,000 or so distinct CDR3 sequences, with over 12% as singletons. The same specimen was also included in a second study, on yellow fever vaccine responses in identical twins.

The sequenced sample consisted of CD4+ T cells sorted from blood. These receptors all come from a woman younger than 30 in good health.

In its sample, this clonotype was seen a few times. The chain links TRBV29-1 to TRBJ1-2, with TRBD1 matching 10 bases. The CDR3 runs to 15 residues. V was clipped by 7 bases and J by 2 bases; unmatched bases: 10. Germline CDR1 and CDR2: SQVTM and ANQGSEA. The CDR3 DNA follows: TGCAGCGCCGGCCCTGCGGGACAGGGGAACTATGGCTACACCTTC. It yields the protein CSAGPAGQGNYGYTF. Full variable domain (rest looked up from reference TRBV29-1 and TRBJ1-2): SAVISQKPSRDICQRGTSLTIQCQVDSQVTMMFWYRQQPGQSLTLIATANQGSEATYESGFVIDKFPISRPNLTFSTLTVSNMSPEDSSIYLCSAGPAGQGNYGYTFGSGTRLTVV.

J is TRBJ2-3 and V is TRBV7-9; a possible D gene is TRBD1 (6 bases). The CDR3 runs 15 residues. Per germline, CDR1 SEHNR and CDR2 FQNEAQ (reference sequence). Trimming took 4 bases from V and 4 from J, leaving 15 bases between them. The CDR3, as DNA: TGTGCCAGCAGCTACCTCCAGGGGTATTCAGATACGCAGTATTTT. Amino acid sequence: CASSYLQGYSDTQYF.

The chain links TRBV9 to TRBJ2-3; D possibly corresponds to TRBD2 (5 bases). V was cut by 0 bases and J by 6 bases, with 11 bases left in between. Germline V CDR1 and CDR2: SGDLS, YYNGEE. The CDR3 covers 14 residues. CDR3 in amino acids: CASSVELASDTQYF. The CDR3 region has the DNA TGTGCCAGCAGCGTAGAGCTAGCATCCGATACGCAGTATTTT.

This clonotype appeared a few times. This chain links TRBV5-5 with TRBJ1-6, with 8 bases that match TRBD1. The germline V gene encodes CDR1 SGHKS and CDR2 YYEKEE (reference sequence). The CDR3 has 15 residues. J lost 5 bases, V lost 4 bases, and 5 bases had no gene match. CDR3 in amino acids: CASSPQGADNSPLHF. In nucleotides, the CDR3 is TGTGCCAGCAGCCCGCAGGGGGCGGATAATTCACCCCTCCACTTT.

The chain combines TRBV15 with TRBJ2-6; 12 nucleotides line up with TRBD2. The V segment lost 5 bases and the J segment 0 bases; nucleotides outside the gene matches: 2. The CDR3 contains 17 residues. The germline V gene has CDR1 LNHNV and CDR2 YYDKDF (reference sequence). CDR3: CATSLLAGGSGANVLTF. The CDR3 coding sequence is TGTGCCACCAGCTTACTAGCGGGGGGCTCTGGGGCCAACGTCCTGACTTTC. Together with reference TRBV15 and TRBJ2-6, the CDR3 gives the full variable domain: DAMVIQNPRYQVTQFGKPVTLSCSQTLNHNVMYWYQQKSSQAPKLLFHYYDKDFNNEADTPDNFQSRRPNTSFCFLDIRSPGLGDTAMYLCATSLLAGGSGANVLTFGAGSRLTVL.

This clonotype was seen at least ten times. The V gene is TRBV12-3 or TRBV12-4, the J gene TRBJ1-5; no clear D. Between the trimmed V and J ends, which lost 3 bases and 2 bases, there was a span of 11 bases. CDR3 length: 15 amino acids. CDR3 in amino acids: CASSFTDVRNQPQHF. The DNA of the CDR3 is TGTGCCAGCAGTTTTACTGACGTGCGCAATCAGCCCCAGCATTTT.

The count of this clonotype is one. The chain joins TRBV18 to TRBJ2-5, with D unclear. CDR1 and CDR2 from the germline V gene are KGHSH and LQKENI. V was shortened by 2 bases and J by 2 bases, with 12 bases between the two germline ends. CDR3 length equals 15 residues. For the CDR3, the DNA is TGTGCCAGCTCACCAATGACCGGTTCTCAAGAGACCCAGTACTTC. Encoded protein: CASSPMTGSQETQYF.

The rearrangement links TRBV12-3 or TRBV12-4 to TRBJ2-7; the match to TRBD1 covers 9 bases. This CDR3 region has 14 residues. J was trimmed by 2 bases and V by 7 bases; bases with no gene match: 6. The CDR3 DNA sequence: TGTGCCAGCACCCCCGGGACAGGGACCTACGAGCAGTACTTC. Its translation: CASTPGTGTYEQYF.

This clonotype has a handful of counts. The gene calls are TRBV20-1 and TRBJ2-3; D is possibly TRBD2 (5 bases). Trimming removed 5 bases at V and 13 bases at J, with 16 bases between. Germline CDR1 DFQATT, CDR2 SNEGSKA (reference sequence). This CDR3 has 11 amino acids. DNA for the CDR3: TGCAGTGCTCTGGACTTAGCGCATGAGTATTTT. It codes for CSALDLAHEYF.

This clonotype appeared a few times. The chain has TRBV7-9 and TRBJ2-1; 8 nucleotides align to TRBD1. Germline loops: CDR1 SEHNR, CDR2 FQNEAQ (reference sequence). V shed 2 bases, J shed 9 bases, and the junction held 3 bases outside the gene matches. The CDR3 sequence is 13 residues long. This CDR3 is CASSLIQGGEQFF. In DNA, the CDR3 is TGTGCCAGCAGCTTAATACAGGGGGGTGAGCAGTTCTTC. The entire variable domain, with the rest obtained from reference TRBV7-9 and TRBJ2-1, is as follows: DTGVSQNPRHKITKRGQNVTFRCDPISEHNRLYWYRQTLGQGPEFLTYFQNEAQLEKSRLLSDRFSAERPKGSFSTLEIQRTEQGDSAMYLCASSLIQGGEQFFGPGTRLTVL.

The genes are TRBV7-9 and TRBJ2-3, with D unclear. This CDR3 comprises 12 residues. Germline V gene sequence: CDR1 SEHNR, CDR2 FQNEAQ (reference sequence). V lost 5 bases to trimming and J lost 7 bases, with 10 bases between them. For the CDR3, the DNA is TGTGCCAGCAGCAAGGAGACCAATACGCAGTATTTT. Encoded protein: CASSKETNTQYF.

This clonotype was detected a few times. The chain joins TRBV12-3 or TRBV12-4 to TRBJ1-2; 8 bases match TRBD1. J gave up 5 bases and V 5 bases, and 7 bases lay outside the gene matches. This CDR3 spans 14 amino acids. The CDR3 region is CASSTTRQGYGYTF. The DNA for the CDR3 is TGTGCCAGCAGTACGACAAGACAGGGGTATGGCTACACCTTC.

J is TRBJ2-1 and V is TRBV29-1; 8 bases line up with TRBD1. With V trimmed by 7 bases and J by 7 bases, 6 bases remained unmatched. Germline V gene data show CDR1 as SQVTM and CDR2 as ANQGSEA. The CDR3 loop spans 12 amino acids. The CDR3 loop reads CSAETGVNEQFF. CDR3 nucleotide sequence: TGCAGCGCCGAGACAGGGGTGAATGAGCAGTTCTTC.

The CDR3 sequence is CASSPNYEQYF. The DNA of the CDR3 is TGTGCCAGCAGTCCCAACTACGAGCAGTACTTC. This sequence joins TRBV12-3 or TRBV12-4 and TRBJ2-7; no clear D. The V gene lost 5 bases and the J gene lost 3 bases, with 5 bases spanning the gap. This CDR3 region has 11 residues.

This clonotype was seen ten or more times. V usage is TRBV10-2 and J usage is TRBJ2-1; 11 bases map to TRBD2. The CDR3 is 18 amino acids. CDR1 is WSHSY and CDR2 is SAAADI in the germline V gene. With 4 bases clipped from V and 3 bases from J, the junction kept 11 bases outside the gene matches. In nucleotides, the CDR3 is TGCGCCAGCAGTGCGGGGGGGCTAGCGGGAGGAAACTACAATGAGCAGTTCTTC. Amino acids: CASSAGGLAGGNYNEQFF.

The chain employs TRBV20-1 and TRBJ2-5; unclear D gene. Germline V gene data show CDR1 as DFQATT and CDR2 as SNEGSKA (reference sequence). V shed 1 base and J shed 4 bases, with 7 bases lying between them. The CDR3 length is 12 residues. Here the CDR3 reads CSARVATETQYF. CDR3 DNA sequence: TGCAGTGCTAGAGTGGCTACAGAGACCCAGTACTTC.

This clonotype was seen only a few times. The CDR3 loop is CASNPTPGGAGGYTF. The CDR3 DNA reads as TGTGCCAGCAACCCAACGCCCGGGGGGGCTGGTGGCTACACCTTC. The chain has TRBV6-1 and TRBJ1-2; a weak D match, TRBD1 (6 bases). In germline, CDR1 is MNHNS, CDR2 SASEGT. The V end was cut by 7 bases, the J end by 7 bases, with 22 bases between. The CDR3 contains 15 residues.

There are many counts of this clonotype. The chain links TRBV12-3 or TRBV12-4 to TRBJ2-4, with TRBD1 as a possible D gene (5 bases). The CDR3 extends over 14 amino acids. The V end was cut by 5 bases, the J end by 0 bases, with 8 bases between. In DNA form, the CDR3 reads TGTGCCAGCAGTCTGCAGGGAGCCAAAAACATTCAGTACTTC. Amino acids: CASSLQGAKNIQYF.

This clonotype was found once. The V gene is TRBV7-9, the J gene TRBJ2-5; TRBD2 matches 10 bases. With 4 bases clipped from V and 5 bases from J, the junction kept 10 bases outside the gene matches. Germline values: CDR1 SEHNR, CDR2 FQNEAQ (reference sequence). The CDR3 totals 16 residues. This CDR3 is CASSSDLAGVMETQYF. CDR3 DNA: TGTGCCAGCAGCTCCGATCTAGCGGGAGTAATGGAGACCCAGTACTTC.

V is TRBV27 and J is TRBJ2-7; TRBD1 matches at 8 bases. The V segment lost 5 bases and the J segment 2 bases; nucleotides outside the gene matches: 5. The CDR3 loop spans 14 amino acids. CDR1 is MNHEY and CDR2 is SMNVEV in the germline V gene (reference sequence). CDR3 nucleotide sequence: TGTGCCAGCAGTAACGACAGGGGACCCTACGAGCAGTACTTC. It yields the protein CASSNDRGPYEQYF.

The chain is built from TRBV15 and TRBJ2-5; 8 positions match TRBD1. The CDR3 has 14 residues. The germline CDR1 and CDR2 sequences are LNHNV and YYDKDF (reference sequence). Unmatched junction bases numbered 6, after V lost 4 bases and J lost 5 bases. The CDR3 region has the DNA TGTGCCACCAGCATGAACAGGGGGTGGGAGACCCAGTACTTC. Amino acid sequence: CATSMNRGWETQYF.

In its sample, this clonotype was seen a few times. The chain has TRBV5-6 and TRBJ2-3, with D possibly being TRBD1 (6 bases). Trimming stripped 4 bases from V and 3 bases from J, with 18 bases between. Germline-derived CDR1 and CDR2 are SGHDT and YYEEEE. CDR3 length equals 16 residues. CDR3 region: CASSRTVPGVTDTQYF. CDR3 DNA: TGTGCCAGCAGCAGGACCGTGCCAGGGGTGACAGATACGCAGTATTTT.

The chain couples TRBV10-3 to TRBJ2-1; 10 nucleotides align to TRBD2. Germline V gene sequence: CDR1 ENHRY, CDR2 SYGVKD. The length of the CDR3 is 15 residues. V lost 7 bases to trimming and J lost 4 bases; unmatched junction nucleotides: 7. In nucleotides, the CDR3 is TGTGCCATCACCCCAGCGGGAGGGTCATACAATGAGCAGTTCTTC. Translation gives CAITPAGGSYNEQFF.

The CDR3 here is CATYGSVPYEQYF. CDR3 in DNA: TGTGCCACCTACGGGTCCGTCCCCTACGAGCAGTACTTC. The chain combines TRBV6-1 with TRBJ2-7; D remains ambiguous. Looked up from germline, CDR1 is MNHNS and CDR2 is SASEGT. Trimming pared 10 bases from V and 2 bases from J, leaving 15 bases between. The CDR3 is made up of 13 amino acids.

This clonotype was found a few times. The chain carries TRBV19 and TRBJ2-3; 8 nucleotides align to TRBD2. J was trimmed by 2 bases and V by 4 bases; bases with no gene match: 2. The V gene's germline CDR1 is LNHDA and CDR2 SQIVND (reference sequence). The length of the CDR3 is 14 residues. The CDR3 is CASSTGGFTDTQYF. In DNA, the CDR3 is TGTGCCAGTAGTACGGGGGGGTTCACAGATACGCAGTATTTT.

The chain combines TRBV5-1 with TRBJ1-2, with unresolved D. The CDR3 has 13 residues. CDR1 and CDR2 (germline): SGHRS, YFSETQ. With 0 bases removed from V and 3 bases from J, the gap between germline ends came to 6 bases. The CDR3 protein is CASSLEQYYGYTF. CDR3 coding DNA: TGCGCCAGCAGCTTGGAACAGTACTATGGCTACACCTTC.